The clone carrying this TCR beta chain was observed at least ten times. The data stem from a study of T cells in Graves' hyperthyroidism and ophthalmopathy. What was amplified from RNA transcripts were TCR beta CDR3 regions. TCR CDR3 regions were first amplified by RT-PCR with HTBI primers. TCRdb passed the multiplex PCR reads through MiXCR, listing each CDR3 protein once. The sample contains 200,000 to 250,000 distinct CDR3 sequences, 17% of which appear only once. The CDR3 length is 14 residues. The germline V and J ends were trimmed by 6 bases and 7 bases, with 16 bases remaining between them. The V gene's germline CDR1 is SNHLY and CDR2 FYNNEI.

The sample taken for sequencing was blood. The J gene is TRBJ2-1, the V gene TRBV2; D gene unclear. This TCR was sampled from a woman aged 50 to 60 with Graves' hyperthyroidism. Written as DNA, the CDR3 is TGTGCCAGCAGGGACGTGGGTGGCTGGAATGAGCAGTTCTTC. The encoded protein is CASRDVGGWNEQFF.